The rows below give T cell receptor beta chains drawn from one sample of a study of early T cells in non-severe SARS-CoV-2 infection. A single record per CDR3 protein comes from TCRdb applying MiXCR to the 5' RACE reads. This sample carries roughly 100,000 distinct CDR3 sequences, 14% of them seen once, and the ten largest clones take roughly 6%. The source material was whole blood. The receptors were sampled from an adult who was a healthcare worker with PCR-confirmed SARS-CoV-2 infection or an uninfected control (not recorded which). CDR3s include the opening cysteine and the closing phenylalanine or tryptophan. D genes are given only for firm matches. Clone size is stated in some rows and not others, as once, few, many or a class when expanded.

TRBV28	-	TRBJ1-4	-	TGTGCCAGCAGTTCTCCCGGGGTGGGCGAAAAACTGTTTTTT	CASSSPGVGEKLFF
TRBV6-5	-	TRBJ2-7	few	TGTGCCAGCAGTTACGGACACCAATTCAACTACGAGCAGTACTTC	CASSYGHQFNYEQYF
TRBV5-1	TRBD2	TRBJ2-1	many	TGCGCCAGCAGCTTGACCCCTCAGCGGGGGGCCAACGGTGAGCAGTTCTTC	CASSLTPQRGANGEQFF
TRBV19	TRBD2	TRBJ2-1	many	TGTGCCAGTAGTATTGGCGGGGGGATCAATGAGCAGTTCTTC	CASSIGGGINEQFF
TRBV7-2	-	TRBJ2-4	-	TGTGCCAGCAGCTTTTCGTCGGCCAAAAACATTCAGTACTTC	CASSFSSAKNIQYF
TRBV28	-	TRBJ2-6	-	TGTGCCAGCAGTTTAGGTTGGTGGACATCTGGGGCCAACGTCCTGACTTTC	CASSLGWWTSGANVLTF
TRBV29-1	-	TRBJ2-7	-	TGCAGCGTTGGAGGACCCGTCTCCTACGAGCAGTACTTC	CSVGGPVSYEQYF
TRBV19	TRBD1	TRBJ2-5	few	TGTGCCAGTTCCCCGGACAGGGCGAGTGAGACCCAGTACTTC	CASSPDRASETQYF
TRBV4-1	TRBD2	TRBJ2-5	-	TGCGCCAGCAGCCTCACTAGCGGCCAAGAGACCCAGCACTTC	CASSLTSGQETQHF
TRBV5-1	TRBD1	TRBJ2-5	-	TGCGCCAGCGGACCAGGGGGCGCGGGGGAGACCCAGTACTTC	CASGPGGAGETQYF
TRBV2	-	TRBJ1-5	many	TGTGCCAGCACGAGGGAGGCAAGGGGGAAACAGCCCCAGCATTTT	CASTREARGKQPQHF
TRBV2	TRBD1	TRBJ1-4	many	TGTGCCAGCATAGGACAGGGGCTATCTAATGAAAAACTGTTTTTT	CASIGQGLSNEKLFF
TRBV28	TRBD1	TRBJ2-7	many	TGTGCCAGCAGTTCCGGAACCGGGACAGGTTCCTACGAGCAGTACTTC	CASSSGTGTGSYEQYF
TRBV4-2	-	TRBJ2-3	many	TGTGCCAGCAGCCAAGATAGAGGAGGGGTTAGCACAGATACGCAGTATTTT	CASSQDRGGVSTDTQYF
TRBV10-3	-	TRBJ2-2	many	TGTGCCATCAGTGAGTTAGTGCGGCAGCCGAACACCGGGGAGCTGTTTTTT	CAISELVRQPNTGELFF
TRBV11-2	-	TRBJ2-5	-	TGTGCCAGCAGCTTAGGGGGCTCAGAGACCCAGTACTTC	CASSLGGSETQYF
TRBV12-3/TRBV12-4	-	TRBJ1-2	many	TGTGCCAGCAGTTTAGCAAGCGGCTATGGCTACACCTTC	CASSLASGYGYTF
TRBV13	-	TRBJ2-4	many	TGTGCCAGCAGCACAGGCACCACACACATTCAGTACTTC	CASSTGTTHIQYF
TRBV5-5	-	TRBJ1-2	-	TGTGCCAGCAGCTTGGAGCAGATAAGATATGGCTACACCTTC	CASSLEQIRYGYTF
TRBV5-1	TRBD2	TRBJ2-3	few	TGCGCCAGCAGCGGCAGTAGCGGGGGGCCTACGCAGTATTTT	CASSGSSGGPTQYF
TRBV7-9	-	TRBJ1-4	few	TGTGCCAGCAGCTTAGGAGTGCAGACAACTAATGAAAAACTGTTTTTT	CASSLGVQTTNEKLFF
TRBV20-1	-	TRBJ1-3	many	TGCAGTGCTGATCCAGGGGATTATGGAAACACCATATATTTT	CSADPGDYGNTIYF
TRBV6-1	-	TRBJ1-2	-	TGTGCCAGCAGTGTGCGACGAGAGATGAACTATGGCTACACCTTC	CASSVRREMNYGYTF
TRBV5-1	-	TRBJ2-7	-	TGCGCCAGCAGCTTGGTGGTGTCGGGGTCCTACGAGCAGTACTTC	CASSLVVSGSYEQYF
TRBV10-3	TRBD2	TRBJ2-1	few	TGTGCCACCAATTCCGGGCTAGCGGGACTAAATGAGCAGTTCTTC	CATNSGLAGLNEQFF
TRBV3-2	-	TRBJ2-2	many	TGTGCCAGCAGCCGGGGTCGGGGGGAGCTGTTTTTT	CASSRGRGELFF
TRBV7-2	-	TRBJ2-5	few	TGTGCCAGCAGCTTTAATAGGGGTGTTGTACGCGAGACCCAGTACTTC	CASSFNRGVVRETQYF
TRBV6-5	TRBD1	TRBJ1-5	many	TGTGCCAGCAGGGGGGACAGGGGGCTGAATCAGCCCCAGCATTTT	CASRGDRGLNQPQHF
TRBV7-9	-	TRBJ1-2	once	TGTGCCAGCAGCTTAGCAGGGCAGACGAATGATTATGGCTACACCTTC	CASSLAGQTNDYGYTF
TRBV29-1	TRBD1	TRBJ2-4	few	TGCAGCGTCGGACAGGGGGTGGCCAAAAACATTCAGTACTTC	CSVGQGVAKNIQYF
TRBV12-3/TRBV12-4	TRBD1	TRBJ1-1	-	TGTGCCAGCAGACCGGGACAGGGGTTAATGAACACTGAAGCTTTCTTT	CASRPGQGLMNTEAFF
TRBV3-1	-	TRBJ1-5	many	TGTGCCAGCAGCCAAGGATATAGCAATCAGCCCCAGCATTTT	CASSQGYSNQPQHF
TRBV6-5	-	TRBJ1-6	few	TGTGCCAGCAGTTATGGCGGATTGGGAGGCTCCTATAATTCACCCCTCCACTTT	CASSYGGLGGSYNSPLHF
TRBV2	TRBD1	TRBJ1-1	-	TGTGCCAGCAGGGGAAGTACAGGGGGAACTGAAGCTTTCTTT	CASRGSTGGTEAFF
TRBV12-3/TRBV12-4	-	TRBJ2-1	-	TGTGCCAGCAGTTGGGGGGTAGTCCCCTCCTACAATGAGCAGTTCTTC	CASSWGVVPSYNEQFF
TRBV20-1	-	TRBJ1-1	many	TGCAGTGCCAGCGGACACCTGAACACTGAAGCTTTCTTT	CSASGHLNTEAFF
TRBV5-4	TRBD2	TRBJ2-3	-	TGTGCCAGCAGCCCCCCGACTAGCGGGGGCAGAACAGATACGCAGTATTTT	CASSPPTSGGRTDTQYF
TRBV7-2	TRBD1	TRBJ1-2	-	TGTGCCAGCAGCTCGAGGACAGGGGGCTATGGCTACACCTTC	CASSSRTGGYGYTF
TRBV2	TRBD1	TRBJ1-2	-	TGTGCCAGCAGTGAGATTCCCGGGACAGGGGGTCGCTACACCTTC	CASSEIPGTGGRYTF
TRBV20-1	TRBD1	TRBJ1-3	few	TGCAGTGCTAGAGTGAGGAATGGTGACAGGGCGTTTGGAAACACCATATATTTT	CSARVRNGDRAFGNTIYF
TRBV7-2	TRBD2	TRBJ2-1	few	TGTGCCAGCAGCTTAGACCCGAGCGGGGGGGACCTACTCTTC	CASSLDPSGGDLLF
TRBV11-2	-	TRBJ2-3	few	TGTGCCAGCAGCGACACGGACTGGCACCCAGATACGCAGTATTTT	CASSDTDWHPDTQYF
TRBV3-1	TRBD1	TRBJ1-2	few	TGTGCCAGCAGCCAAGTAACAGGGGAAAACTATGGCTACACCTTC	CASSQVTGENYGYTF